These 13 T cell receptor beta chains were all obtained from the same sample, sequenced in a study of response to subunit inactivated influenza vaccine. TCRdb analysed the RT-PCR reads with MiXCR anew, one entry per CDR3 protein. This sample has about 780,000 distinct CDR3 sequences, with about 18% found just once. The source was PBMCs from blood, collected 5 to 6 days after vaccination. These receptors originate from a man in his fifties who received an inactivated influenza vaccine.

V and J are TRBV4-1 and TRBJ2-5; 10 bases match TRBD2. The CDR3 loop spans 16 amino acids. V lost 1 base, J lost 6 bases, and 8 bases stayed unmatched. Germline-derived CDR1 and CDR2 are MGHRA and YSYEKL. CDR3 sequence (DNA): TGCGCCAGCAGCCAAGTTTTTACTAGCGGGAAACAGACCCAGTACTTC. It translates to CASSQVFTSGKQTQYF.

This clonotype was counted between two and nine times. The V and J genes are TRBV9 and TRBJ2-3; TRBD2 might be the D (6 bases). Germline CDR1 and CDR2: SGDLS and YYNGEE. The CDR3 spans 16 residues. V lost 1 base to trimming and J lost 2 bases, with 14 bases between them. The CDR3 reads CASSVSFAGITDTQYF. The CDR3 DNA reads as TGTGCCAGCAGCGTAAGCTTCGCGGGGATCACAGATACGCAGTATTTT.

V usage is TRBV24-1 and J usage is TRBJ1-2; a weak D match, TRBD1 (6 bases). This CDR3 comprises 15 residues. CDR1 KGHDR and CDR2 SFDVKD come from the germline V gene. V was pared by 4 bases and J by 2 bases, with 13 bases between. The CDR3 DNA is TGTGCCACCAGTGACGGACAGAACATAAACTATGGCTACACCTTC. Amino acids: CATSDGQNINYGYTF.

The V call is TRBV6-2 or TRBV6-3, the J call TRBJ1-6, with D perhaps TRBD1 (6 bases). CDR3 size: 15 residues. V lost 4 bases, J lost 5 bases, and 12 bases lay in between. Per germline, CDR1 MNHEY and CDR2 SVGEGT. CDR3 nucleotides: TGTGCCAGCAGTTCGCGGACAGAGAATAATTCACCCCTCCACTTT. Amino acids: CASSSRTENNSPLHF.

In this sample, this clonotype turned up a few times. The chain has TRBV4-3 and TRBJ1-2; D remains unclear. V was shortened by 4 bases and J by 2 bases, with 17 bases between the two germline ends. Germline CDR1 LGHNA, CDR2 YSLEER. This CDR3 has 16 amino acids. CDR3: CASSRILWSRNYGYTF. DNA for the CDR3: TGCGCCAGCAGCCGAATATTGTGGTCAAGGAACTATGGCTACACCTTC.

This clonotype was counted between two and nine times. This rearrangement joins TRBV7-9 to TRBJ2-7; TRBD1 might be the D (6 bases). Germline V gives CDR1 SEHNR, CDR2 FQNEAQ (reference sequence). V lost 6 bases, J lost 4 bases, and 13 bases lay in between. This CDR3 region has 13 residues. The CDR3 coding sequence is TGTGCCAGCAGAGGGGGACCAGATTACGAGCAGTACTTC. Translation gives CASRGGPDYEQYF.

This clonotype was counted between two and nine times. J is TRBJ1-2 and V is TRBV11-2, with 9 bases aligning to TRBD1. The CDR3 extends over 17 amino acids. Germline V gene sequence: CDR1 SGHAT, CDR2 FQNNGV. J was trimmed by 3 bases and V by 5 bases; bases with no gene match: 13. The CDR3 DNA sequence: TGTGCCAGCAGCGGAAACAGGGGGCGCTTAACCCACTATGGCTACACCTTC. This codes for CASSGNRGRLTHYGYTF.

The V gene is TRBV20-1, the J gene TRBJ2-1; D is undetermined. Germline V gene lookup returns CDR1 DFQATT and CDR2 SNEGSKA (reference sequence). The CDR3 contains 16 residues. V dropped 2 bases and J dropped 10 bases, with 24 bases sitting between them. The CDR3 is CSARSSRRADLSEQFF. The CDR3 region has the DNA TGCAGTGCTAGATCTTCCCGTAGGGCAGACCTCTCCGAGCAGTTCTTC.

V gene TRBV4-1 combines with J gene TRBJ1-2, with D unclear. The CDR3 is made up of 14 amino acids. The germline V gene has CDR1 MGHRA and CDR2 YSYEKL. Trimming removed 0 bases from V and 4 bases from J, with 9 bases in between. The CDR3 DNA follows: TGCGCCAGCAGCCAAGAGAAGAGTACCTATGGCTACACCTTC. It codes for CASSQEKSTYGYTF.

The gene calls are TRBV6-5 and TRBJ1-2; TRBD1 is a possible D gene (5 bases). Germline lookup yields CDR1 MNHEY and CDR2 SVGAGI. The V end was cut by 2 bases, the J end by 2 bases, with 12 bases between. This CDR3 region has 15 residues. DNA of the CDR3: TGTGCCAGCAGTTACAAGGAGGGGTTGAACTATGGCTACACCTTC. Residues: CASSYKEGLNYGYTF.

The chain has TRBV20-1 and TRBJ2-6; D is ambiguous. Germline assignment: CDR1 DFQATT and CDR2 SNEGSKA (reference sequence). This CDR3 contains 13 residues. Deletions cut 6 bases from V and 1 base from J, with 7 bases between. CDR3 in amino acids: CSAQASGANVLTF. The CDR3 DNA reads TGCAGTGCCCAGGCGTCTGGGGCCAACGTCCTGACTTTC.

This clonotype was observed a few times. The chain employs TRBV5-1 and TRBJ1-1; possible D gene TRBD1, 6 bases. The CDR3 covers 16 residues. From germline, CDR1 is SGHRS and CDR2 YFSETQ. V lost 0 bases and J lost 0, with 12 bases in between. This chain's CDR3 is CASSLVGGAVNTEAFF. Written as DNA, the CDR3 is TGCGCCAGCAGCTTGGTAGGGGGGGCCGTGAACACTGAAGCTTTCTTT.

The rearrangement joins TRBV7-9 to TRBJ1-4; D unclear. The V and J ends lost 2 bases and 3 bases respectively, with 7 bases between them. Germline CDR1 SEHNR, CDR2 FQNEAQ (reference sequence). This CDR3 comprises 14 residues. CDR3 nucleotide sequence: TGTGCCAGCAGCTTAAATACCGCTAATGAAAAACTGTTTTTT. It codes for CASSLNTANEKLFF. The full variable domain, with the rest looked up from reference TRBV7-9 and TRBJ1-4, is DTGVSQNPRHKITKRGQNVTFRCDPISEHNRLYWYRQTLGQGPEFLTYFQNEAQLEKSRLLSDRFSAERPKGSFSTLEIQRTEQGDSAMYLCASSLNTANEKLFFGSGTQLSVL.